Each of the 25 T cell receptor beta chains below was sequenced from the same sample in a study of cytomegalovirus exposure and HLA in healthy donors. This PCR relied on a set of 60 Vbeta primers and 13 Jbeta primers. Sequencing was performed with immunoSEQ multiplex PCR; in TCRdb, only in-frame clones are kept and a portion is missing. This repertoire shows 85,000 to 130,000 clones, roughly 82% found once; its top ten account for around 2.6%. The sequenced sample was PBMCs. The receptor source for this set is a male donor in good health and CMV-seropositive.

The CDR3 protein is CASSLTVIADTQYF. The DNA for the CDR3 is TGTGCCAGCAGCTTAACGGTGATCGCGGATACGCAGTATTTT. The chain is built from TRBV7-3 and TRBJ2-3, with D unclear. The germline V gene has CDR1 SGHTA and CDR2 FQGTGA. V was clipped by 0 bases and J by 6 bases, with 10 bases between them. The CDR3 has 14 residues.

In regard to this clone: Compared with germline, one end of the junction differs, possibly owing to a read error. CDR3 sequence: CASSLGQLNQPQNF. The CDR3 DNA reads as TGTGCCAGCAGCTTAGGACAGCTCAATCAGCCCCAGAATTTT. The gene calls are TRBV5-6 and TRBJ1-5; D may be TRBD1 (6 bases). This CDR3 is built from 14 residues. Germline lookup yields CDR1 SGHDT and CDR2 YYEEEE.

This sequence joins TRBV6-5 and TRBJ1-4, with 7 positions matching TRBD1. The germline V gene has CDR1 MNHEY and CDR2 SVGAGI. The CDR3 is made up of 13 amino acids. With V trimmed by 6 bases and J by 7 bases, 5 bases remained unmatched. The CDR3 nucleotides read TGTGCCAGCAGCCAACGACAGGGTGAAAAACTGTTTTTT. Translating gives CASSQRQGEKLFF.

The V call is TRBV11-2, the J call TRBJ1-1; perhaps TRBD1 as D (6 bases). Looked up from germline, CDR1 is SGHAT and CDR2 is FQNNGV. The CDR3 is made up of 16 amino acids. Trimming removed 1 base from V and 4 bases from J, with 16 bases in between. CDR3 protein: CASSLGPAGVVTEAFF. In DNA form, the CDR3 reads TGTGCCAGCAGCTTAGGTCCGGCAGGGGTGGTCACTGAAGCTTTCTTT.

This chain links TRBV4-2 with TRBJ2-1, with D possibly matching TRBD2 (5 bases). The CDR3 loop spans 13 amino acids. V was clipped by 2 bases and J by 9 bases, with 11 bases between them. Per the germline V gene, CDR1 is LGHNA and CDR2 is YNFKEQ. CDR3 sequence reads: CASSQQIEGEQFF. The CDR3 DNA reads as TGTGCCAGCAGCCAACAAATAGAGGGTGAGCAGTTCTTC.

The chain carries TRBV9 and TRBJ1-1, with D possibly being TRBD1 (6 bases). The CDR3 contains 11 residues. The germline V and J ends were trimmed by 8 bases and 4 bases, with 9 bases remaining between them. Germline CDR1 and CDR2: SGDLS and YYNGEE. The CDR3 spells CARGGLTEAFF. Here the CDR3 DNA reads TGTGCCAGGGGGGGGCTCACTGAAGCTTTCTTT.

The chain combines TRBV5-1 with TRBJ2-7, with D possibly TRBD1 on 6 matching bases. The CDR3 is 17 residues long. Germline V gene data show CDR1 as SGHRS and CDR2 as YFSETQ. Trimming removed 0 bases from V and 0 bases from J, with 16 bases in between. The CDR3 DNA is TGCGCCAGCAGCTTGGAAATCCACAGGGATTCCTCCTACGAGCAGTACTTC. It translates to CASSLEIHRDSSYEQYF.

V is TRBV10-3 and J is TRBJ2-6, with a tentative D call TRBD2 (6 bases). The germline CDR1 and CDR2 sequences are ENHRY and SYGVKD. Deletions cut 5 bases from V and 2 bases from J, with 7 bases between. CDR3 length equals 14 residues. The CDR3 nucleotides are TGTGCCATCAGTCGGGAGACTGGGGCCAACGTCCTGACTTTC. The encoded protein is CAISRETGANVLTF.

The genes are TRBV30 and TRBJ2-7; D gene uncertain. Germline loops: CDR1 GTSNPN, CDR2 SVGIG (reference sequence). Trimming stripped 2 bases from V and 1 base from J, with 3 bases between. The CDR3 extends over 11 amino acids. The CDR3 is CAWSPSYEQYF. The CDR3, as DNA: TGTGCCTGGAGTCCATCCTACGAGCAGTACTTC.

In this sample, this clone turned up once. The chain uses TRBV4-3 and TRBJ1-4; D is perhaps TRBD1 (5 bases). From germline, CDR1 is LGHNA and CDR2 YSLEER. The CDR3 runs to 16 residues. The ends were cut back, 4 bases at V and 7 bases at J, with 19 bases in the middle. The CDR3 DNA reads TGCGCCAGCAGCCTGGGGACTCTCCGCTGGGGTGAAAAACTGTTTTTT. It specifies CASSLGTLRWGEKLFF.

This chain links TRBV30 with TRBJ2-5, with D possibly being TRBD1 (6 bases). Germline loops: CDR1 GTSNPN, CDR2 SVGIG (reference sequence). This CDR3 region has 15 residues. V was shortened by 2 bases and J by 5 bases, with 18 bases between the two germline ends. As DNA, the CDR3 is TGTGCCTGGAGTTCCCGAACAGGGCTCCTCGAGACCCAGTACTTC. It translates to CAWSSRTGLLETQYF.

The genes are TRBV28 and TRBJ2-7, with 9 bases matching TRBD1. The V gene end was trimmed by 6 bases and the J gene end by 7 bases; junction bases not matched to a gene: 10. The CDR3 has 14 amino acids. CDR1 is MDHEN, CDR2 SYDVKM, per germline. Here the CDR3 DNA reads TGTGCCAGCAGGGAAACAGGGGGCGTTGAGGAGCAGTACTTC. Translation gives CASRETGGVEEQYF.

CDR3 bases: TGTGCCAGCAGTCGGGGGACGACTGGAAACACCATATATTTT. Translating gives CASSRGTTGNTIYF. V usage is TRBV27 and J usage is TRBJ1-3; a weak D match, TRBD1 (5 bases). The CDR3 loop spans 14 amino acids. CDR1 is MNHEY and CDR2 is SMNVEV in the germline V gene (reference sequence). The germline V and J ends were trimmed by 5 bases and 2 bases, with 10 bases remaining between them.

V is TRBV11-1 and J is TRBJ2-7; no clear D. Germline V gene lookup returns CDR1 SGHAT and CDR2 FQDESV (reference sequence). This CDR3 has 14 amino acids. V lost 4 bases and J 6 bases, leaving 16 bases between the germline ends. CDR3 amino acids: CASSSRHLGLEQYF. CDR3 DNA sequence: TGTGCCAGCAGCTCCCGACACTTGGGCCTCGAGCAGTACTTC.

The rearrangement joins TRBV30 to TRBJ2-7; 8 nucleotides agree with TRBD1. V dropped 2 bases and J dropped 1; count of bases not matched to a gene: 4. Germline V CDR1 and CDR2: GTSNPN, SVGIG (reference sequence). The CDR3 totals 14 residues. The CDR3 coding sequence is TGTGCCTGGAGTAGGACAGGGTTGTCCTACGAGCAGTACTTC. It is translated as CAWSRTGLSYEQYF.

The chain couples TRBV29-1 to TRBJ2-5; tentatively, D is TRBD2 (5 bases). The V gene lost 7 bases and the J gene lost 7 bases, with 19 bases spanning the gap. The CDR3 runs to 13 residues. Germline V gene lookup returns CDR1 SQVTM and CDR2 ANQGSEA. The CDR3 nucleotides are TGCAGCGGTATACTAGTACGGGGTGGGACCCAGTACTTC. Amino acid sequence: CSGILVRGGTQYF. Full variable domain (outside the CDR3, taken from reference TRBV29-1 and TRBJ2-5): SAVISQKPSRDICQRGTSLTIQCQVDSQVTMMFWYRQQPGQSLTLIATANQGSEATYESGFVIDKFPISRPNLTFSTLTVSNMSPEDSSIYLCSGILVRGGTQYFGPGTRLLVL.

The chain links TRBV28 to TRBJ1-4; TRBD1 agrees at 8 bases. The CDR3 length is 16 residues. CDR1 is MDHEN and CDR2 is SYDVKM in the germline V gene. Trimming cost V 4 bases and J 4 bases; bases outside gene matches: 8. CDR3 sequence: CASSSLGTGSNEKLFF. As DNA, the CDR3 is TGTGCCAGCAGTTCCTTAGGGACAGGCAGTAATGAAAAACTGTTTTTT.

As regards this clone: This sample also contains other DNA sequences that code for the same CDR3. The genes are TRBV5-1 and TRBJ1-4, with D maybe TRBD1 (5 bases). V lost 0 bases to trimming and J lost 7 bases, with 10 bases between them. Germline V gives CDR1 SGHRS, CDR2 YFSETQ. The CDR3 length is 14 residues. The CDR3 sequence is CASSLEGLAEKLFF. In DNA form, the CDR3 reads TGCGCCAGCAGCTTGGAGGGGCTGGCTGAAAAACTGTTTTTT.

The chain uses TRBV4-2 and TRBJ2-1; 7 nucleotides align to TRBD2. Germline CDR1 LGHNA, CDR2 YNFKEQ. CDR3 size: 18 residues. The trim removed 1 base at V and 2 bases at J, leaving 11 bases unmatched. The DNA for the CDR3 is TGTGCCAGCAGCCAAGGGTCCCCGGCGGGAGCGACCTACAATGAGCAGTTCTTC. This encodes CASSQGSPAGATYNEQFF.

V is TRBV28 and J is TRBJ2-2; 8 positions match TRBD1. Germline V gene data show CDR1 as MDHEN and CDR2 as SYDVKM. This CDR3 has 19 amino acids. V gave up 2 bases and J gave up 2 bases; unmatched junction bases: 13. CDR3 in amino acids: CASSLDRGRGVGNTGELFF. In DNA, the CDR3 is TGTGCCAGCAGTTTAGACAGGGGCAGGGGAGTGGGAAACACCGGGGAGCTGTTTTTT.

The rearrangement joins TRBV29-1 to TRBJ2-4; 7 nucleotides agree with TRBD1. The CDR3 loop spans 11 amino acids. V trimming: 7 bases; J trimming: 7 bases; junction bases outside the gene matches: 4. Looked up from germline, CDR1 is SQVTM and CDR2 is ANQGSEA. The CDR3 DNA is TGCAGCGCCCAGGGACAGAACATTCAGTACTTC. Translating it yields CSAQGQNIQYF. The whole variable domain, remainder taken from reference TRBV29-1 and TRBJ2-4, is SAVISQKPSRDICQRGTSLTIQCQVDSQVTMMFWYRQQPGQSLTLIATANQGSEATYESGFVIDKFPISRPNLTFSTLTVSNMSPEDSSIYLCSAQGQNIQYFGAGTRLSVL.

Regarding this clone: A read error may account for a junction end that differs from germline. The gene calls are TRBV7-8 and TRBJ1-1; 7 bases match TRBD1. Germline assignment: CDR1 SGHVS and CDR2 FQNEAQ. CDR3 length: 17 residues. CDR3 DNA: TGTGCCAGCAGCCCACAGGGGACCGCGTACGCAAACACTGAAGCCTTCTTT. Encoded protein: CASSPQGTAYANTEAFF.

The V and J genes are TRBV7-3 and TRBJ1-3, with 7 bases matching TRBD1. CDR3 length equals 14 residues. V lost 5 bases and J lost 2; bases outside the gene matches: 3. The germline gives CDR1 SGHTA, CDR2 FQGTGA. The CDR3 region is CASSIQGPGNTIYF. Here the CDR3 DNA reads TGTGCCAGCAGCATACAGGGGCCTGGAAACACCATATATTTT.

V usage is TRBV4-3 and J usage is TRBJ2-3, with D possibly TRBD2 on 6 matching bases. V was cut by 1 base and J by 2 bases, with 13 bases left in between. From germline, CDR1 is LGHNA and CDR2 YSLEER. This CDR3 has 16 residues. The chain's CDR3 is CASSQGGSGFTDTQYF. The DNA of the CDR3 is TGCGCCAGCAGCCAAGGAGGTAGCGGCTTCACAGATACGCAGTATTTT.

The gene calls are TRBV9 and TRBJ1-2, with D possibly matching TRBD1 (5 bases). The CDR3 contains 15 residues. V lost 5 bases to trimming and J lost 5 bases, with 19 bases between them. Germline loops: CDR1 SGDLS, CDR2 YYNGEE. The CDR3 loop is CASSPSAGGKYGYTF. In DNA form, the CDR3 reads TGTGCCAGCAGTCCCAGTGCGGGGGGGAAGTATGGCTACACCTTC. Looking up the rest from reference TRBV9 and TRBJ1-2 gives the full variable domain: DSGVTQTPKHLITATGQRVTLRCSPRSGDLSVYWYQQSLDQGLQFLIQYYNGEERAKGNILERFSAQQFPDLHSELNLSSLELGDSALYFCASSPSAGGKYGYTFGSGTRLTVV.